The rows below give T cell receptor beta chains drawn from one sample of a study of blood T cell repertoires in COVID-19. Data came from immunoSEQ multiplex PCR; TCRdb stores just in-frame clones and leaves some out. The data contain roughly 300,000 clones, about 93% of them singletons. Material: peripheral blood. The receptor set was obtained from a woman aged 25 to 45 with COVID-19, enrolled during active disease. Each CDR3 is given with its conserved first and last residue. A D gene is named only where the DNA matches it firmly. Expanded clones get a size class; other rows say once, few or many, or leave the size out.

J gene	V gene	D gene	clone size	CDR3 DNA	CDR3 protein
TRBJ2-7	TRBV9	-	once	TGTGCCAGCAGCCTGGGGCCGCCATCCTACGAGCAGTACTTC	CASSLGPPSYEQYF
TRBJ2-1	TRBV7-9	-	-	TGTGCCAGCAGAGCCCAGGCGGGCTTCTACAATGAGCAGTTCTTC	CASRAQAGFYNEQFF
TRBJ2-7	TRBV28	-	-	TGTGCCAGCAGTTTGACATCCTACGAGCAGTACTTC	CASSLTSYEQYF
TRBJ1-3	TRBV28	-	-	TGTGCCAGCAGTTTTAGGGGGAACGGAAACACCATATATTTT	CASSFRGNGNTIYF
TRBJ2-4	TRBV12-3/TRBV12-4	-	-	TGTGCCAGCAGGGGGACTGAGGACATTCAGTACTTC	CASRGTEDIQYF
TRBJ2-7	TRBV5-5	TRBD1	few	TGTGCCAGCAGCCGGACAGGGCAGTACGAGCAGTACTTC	CASSRTGQYEQYF
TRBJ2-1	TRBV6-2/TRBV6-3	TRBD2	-	TGTGCCAGCAGTCGCACGGGACTAGCGGCCTACAATGAGCAGTTCTTC	CASSRTGLAAYNEQFF
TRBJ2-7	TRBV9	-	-	TGTGCCAGCAGTCCAGGTAGTACAGTCAGCTCCTACGAGCAGTACTTC	CASSPGSTVSSYEQYF
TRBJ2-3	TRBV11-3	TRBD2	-	TGTGCCAGCAGCTTAGGACTAGCGGGACCGGGGGATACGCAGTATTTT	CASSLGLAGPGDTQYF
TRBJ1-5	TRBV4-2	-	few	TGTGCCAGCAGCCAAGGAAGCCAGGGCTATAGCAATCAGCCCCAGCATTTT	CASSQGSQGYSNQPQHF
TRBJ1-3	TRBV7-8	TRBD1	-	TGTGCCAGCAGCTTTGACAGGGATCCGCACACCATATATTTT	CASSFDRDPHTIYF
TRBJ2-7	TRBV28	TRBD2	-	TGTGCCAGCAGCCCCGGGGGGGGCTACGAGCAGTACTTC	CASSPGGGYEQYF
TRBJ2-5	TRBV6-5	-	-	TGTGCCAGCTCCAGGGGCCGCGAGACCCAGTACTTC	CASSRGRETQYF
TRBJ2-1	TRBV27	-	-	TGTGCCAGCAGTTTATCAAACGGACTAGGGGGTGAGCAGTTCTTC	CASSLSNGLGGEQFF
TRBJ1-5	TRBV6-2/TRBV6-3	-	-	TGTGCCAGCAGTTACTCCGTCCATCAGCCCCAGCATTTT	CASSYSVHQPQHF
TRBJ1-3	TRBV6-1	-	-	TGTGCCAGCAGTGAAAGGAGAGACAACACCATATATTTT	CASSERRDNTIYF
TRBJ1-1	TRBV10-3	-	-	TGTGCCATCAGTGAACCCGTCCAGGGAGAAGCTTTCTTT	CAISEPVQGEAFF
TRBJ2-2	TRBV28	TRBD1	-	TGTGCCAGCAGCCTGGACAGGGGGACCGGGGAGCTGTTTTTT	CASSLDRGTGELFF
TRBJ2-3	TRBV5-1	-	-	TGCGCCAGCAGCTTTGACAAACCCACAGATACGCAGTATTTT	CASSFDKPTDTQYF
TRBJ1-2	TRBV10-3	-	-	TGTGCCATCAGTGATCTGTTTAACTATGGCTACACCTTC	CAISDLFNYGYTF
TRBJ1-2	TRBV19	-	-	TGTGCCAGTAGTATAGAAGAGTATGGCTACACCTTC	CASSIEEYGYTF
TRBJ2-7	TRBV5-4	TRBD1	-	TGTGCCAGCAGTGCCGGGACAGGGGCTTACGAGCAGTACTTC	CASSAGTGAYEQYF
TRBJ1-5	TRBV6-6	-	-	TGTGCCAGCAGTTCTAGAGTGGGTAGCAATCAGCCCCAGCATTTT	CASSSRVGSNQPQHF
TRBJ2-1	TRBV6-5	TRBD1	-	TGTGCCAGCAGCCCAGGGGGAGCGAGCTACAATGAGCAGTTCTTC	CASSPGGASYNEQFF
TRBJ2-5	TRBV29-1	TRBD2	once	TGCAGCGTTGAACGACTAGCGGGAGGACAAGAGACCCAGTACTTC	CSVERLAGGQETQYF
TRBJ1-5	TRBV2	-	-	TGTGCCAGCACCCTTAGGGAGGAGCTTAATCAGCCCCAGCATTTT	CASTLREELNQPQHF
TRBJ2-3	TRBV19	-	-	TGTGCCAGTAGTACTGGTTTAGCGGTCACAGATACGCAGTATTTT	CASSTGLAVTDTQYF
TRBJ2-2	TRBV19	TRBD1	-	TGTGCCAGTGCCCCCGGGGACAGCGCGAACACCGGGGAGCTGTTTTTT	CASAPGDSANTGELFF
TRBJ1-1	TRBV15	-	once	TGTGCCACCAGCCATGACACTAACACTGAAGCTTTCTTT	CATSHDTNTEAFF